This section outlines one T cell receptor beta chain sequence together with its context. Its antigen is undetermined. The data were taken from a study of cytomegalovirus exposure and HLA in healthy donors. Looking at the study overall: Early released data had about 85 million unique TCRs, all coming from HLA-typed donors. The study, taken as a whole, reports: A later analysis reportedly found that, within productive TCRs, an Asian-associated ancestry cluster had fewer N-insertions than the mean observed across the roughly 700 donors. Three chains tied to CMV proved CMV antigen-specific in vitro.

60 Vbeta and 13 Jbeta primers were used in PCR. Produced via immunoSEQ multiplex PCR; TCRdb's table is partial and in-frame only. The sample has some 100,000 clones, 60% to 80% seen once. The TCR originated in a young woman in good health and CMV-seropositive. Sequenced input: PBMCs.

The CDR3 here is CASSPRQGGTEAFF. The DNA for the CDR3 is TGTGCCAGCAGCCCGAGACAGGGTGGCACTGAAGCTTTCTTT. The chain is built from TRBV7-2 and TRBJ1-1; 7 bases are shared with TRBD1. Germline V gene sequence: CDR1 SGHTA, CDR2 FQGNSA. This CDR3 is 14 amino acids long. V shed 5 bases, J shed 4 bases, and the junction held 7 bases outside the gene matches.